This passage covers 20 T cell receptor beta chains from one sample sequenced in a study of T cells after yellow fever vaccination. TCRdb analysed the 5' RACE reads with MiXCR anew, one entry per CDR3 protein. The table records about 150,000 distinct CDR3 sequences, about 7% of them present only once. The sample was CD4+ T cells sorted from PBMCs, taken 10 days after the yellow fever booster vaccination. These receptors originate from a man in his thirties or forties who received the YFV17D yellow fever vaccine.

This clonotype was picked up many times. This chain joins TRBV18 and TRBJ2-1; the D is unclear. Trimming removed 3 bases from V and 1 base from J, with 10 bases in between. This CDR3 spans 15 amino acids. The germline V gene has CDR1 KGHSH and CDR2 LQKENI. The CDR3 spells CASSPLSESYNEQFF. The CDR3 nucleotides read TGTGCCAGCTCACCTCTAAGCGAGTCCTACAATGAGCAGTTCTTC.

This clonotype was recorded at least ten times. V gene TRBV6-5 combines with J gene TRBJ2-4; D not resolved. CDR1 is MNHEY, CDR2 SVGAGI, per germline. The CDR3 is made up of 17 amino acids. V was cut by 0 bases and J by 0 bases, with 12 bases left in between. The CDR3 DNA is TGTGCCAGCAGTTACTCTATGGGTCCCGGAGCCAAAAACATTCAGTACTTC. Translation: CASSYSMGPGAKNIQYF.

This clonotype occurred many times. J is TRBJ1-2 and V is TRBV12-3 or TRBV12-4; D ambiguous. V lost 1 base and J 5 bases, leaving 8 bases between the germline ends. The CDR3 contains 13 residues. The CDR3 DNA reads TGTGCCAGCAGTTTAGGGAGTAGATATGGCTACACCTTC. Its protein product is CASSLGSRYGYTF.

This clonotype was seen a few times. This chain joins TRBV5-1 and TRBJ2-6; the D is unclear. V lost 2 bases and J 1 base, leaving 10 bases between the germline ends. The CDR3 is 16 residues long. CDR1 is SGHRS and CDR2 is YFSETQ in the germline V gene. CDR3 bases: TGCGCCAGCAGCTTCCGACCTTCATCTGGGGCCAACGTCCTGACTTTC. This sequence encodes CASSFRPSSGANVLTF. The full variable domain, in which reference TRBV5-1 and TRBJ2-6 provide the parts outside the CDR3, is KAGVTQTPRYLIKTRGQQVTLSCSPISGHRSVSWYQQTPGQGLQFLFEYFSETQRNKGNFPGRFSGRQFSNSRSEMNVSTLELGDSALYLCASSFRPSSGANVLTFGAGSRLTVL.

V usage is TRBV7-6 and J usage is TRBJ1-3; D is unresolved. This CDR3 has 16 residues. The germline V gene has CDR1 SGHVS and CDR2 FNYEAQ. Trimming left V 2 bases short and J 0 bases short, with 11 bases between. The CDR3 protein is CASSLTIGRSGNTIYF. The CDR3 DNA reads TGTGCCAGCAGCTTAACTATCGGGCGCTCTGGAAACACCATATATTTT.

This clonotype came up many times. The chain uses TRBV5-1 and TRBJ2-3; D gene unclear. Per the germline V gene, CDR1 is SGHRS and CDR2 is YFSETQ. Trimming pared 0 bases from V and 0 bases from J, leaving 8 bases between. The CDR3 has 15 amino acids. The CDR3 bases are TGCGCCAGCAGCTTGGGATGGAATAGCACAGATACGCAGTATTTT. Its translation: CASSLGWNSTDTQYF.

Ten or more counts support this clonotype. This chain uses TRBV6-1 with TRBJ2-7; a weak D match, TRBD2 (6 bases). Trimming took 5 bases from V and 4 from J, leaving 15 bases between them. The CDR3 sequence is 14 residues long. Germline V CDR1 and CDR2: MNHNS, SASEGT. The CDR3 reads CASSPPGSGYEQYF. The CDR3 DNA follows: TGTGCCAGCAGTCCTCCCGGGAGTGGGTACGAGCAGTACTTC.

At least ten counts were recorded for this clonotype. This chain uses TRBV4-3 with TRBJ1-3, with D possibly being TRBD1 (5 bases). There are 16 residues in the CDR3. Germline V gene sequence: CDR1 LGHNA, CDR2 YSLEER. V was clipped by 1 base and J by 2 bases, with 12 bases between them. CDR3 residues: CASSQVGAKAGNTIYF. CDR3 sequence (DNA): TGCGCCAGCAGCCAAGTAGGGGCGAAAGCTGGAAACACCATATATTTT.

The chain joins TRBV20-1 to TRBJ2-7; 9 nucleotides agree with TRBD2. Germline trimming cut 2 bases from V and 7 bases from J; bases unmatched to any gene: 15. CDR1 DFQATT and CDR2 SNEGSKA come from the germline V gene (reference sequence). The CDR3 extends over 16 amino acids. CDR3 region: CSARWASAGGPGEQYF. CDR3 nucleotides: TGCAGTGCTAGATGGGCATCGGCGGGAGGGCCTGGGGAGCAGTACTTC.

This clonotype was counted many times. DNA for the CDR3: TGTGCCAGCAGCTTCGATTTCTACGAGCAGTACTTC. Protein sequence: CASSFDFYEQYF. The chain links TRBV5-4 to TRBJ2-7; no clear D gene. This CDR3 has 12 amino acids. V lost 2 bases and J 3 bases, leaving 6 bases between the germline ends. Looked up from germline, CDR1 is SGHNT and CDR2 is YYREEE (reference sequence).

This sequence joins TRBV7-9 and TRBJ2-6; D uncertain. Germline values: CDR1 SEHNR, CDR2 FQNEAQ (reference sequence). This CDR3 is 15 amino acids long. V was clipped by 5 bases and J by 2 bases, with 10 bases between them. The CDR3 loop is CASSPSRPGANVLTF. In nucleotides, the CDR3 is TGTGCCAGCAGCCCGTCACGCCCTGGGGCCAACGTCCTGACTTTC.

The table lists this clonotype with many counts. The chain recombines TRBV12-3 or TRBV12-4 with TRBJ1-2; 7 bases match TRBD1. Trimming at V came to 5 bases and at J to 5 bases, leaving 11 bases not matched to a gene. The CDR3 sequence is 15 residues long. CDR3 in amino acids: CASSARQGGRYGYTF. DNA for the CDR3: TGTGCCAGCAGTGCCCGACAGGGAGGAAGATATGGCTACACCTTC.

This chain links TRBV19 with TRBJ1-5; tentative D call: TRBD1 (5 bases). V lost 5 bases and J lost 1, with 12 bases in between. Looked up from germline, CDR1 is LNHDA and CDR2 is SQIVND (reference sequence). The CDR3 runs to 15 residues. CDR3 in amino acids: CASSRGRGSNQPQHF. CDR3 DNA: TGTGCCAGTAGTCGGGGACGGGGAAGCAATCAGCCCCAGCATTTT. Based on the CDR3 plus reference TRBV19 and TRBJ1-5, the full variable domain is DGGITQSPKYLFRKEGQNVTLSCEQNLNHDAMYWYRQDPGQGLRLIYYSQIVNDFQKGDIAEGYSVSREKKESFPLTVTSAQKNPTAFYLCASSRGRGSNQPQHFGDGTRLSIL.

This clonotype was seen repeatedly, ten times or more. The chain employs TRBV24-1 and TRBJ2-4, with TRBD2 matching 14 bases. Trimming cost V 7 bases and J 3 bases; bases outside gene matches: 10. The germline gives CDR1 KGHDR, CDR2 SFDVKD. The CDR3 spans 18 residues. As DNA, the CDR3 is TGTGCCACCAGGCCGGGACTAGCGGGAGCTTTAGGCAAAAACATTCAGTACTTC. Translating it yields CATRPGLAGALGKNIQYF.

This clonotype was seen at least ten times. This sequence joins TRBV29-1 and TRBJ1-1; D is undetermined. V was clipped by 4 bases and J by 11 bases, with 11 bases between them. CDR3 size: 10 residues. Per germline, CDR1 SQVTM and CDR2 ANQGSEA. The CDR3, as DNA: TGCAGCGTTGCAAGGACCCAGGCTTTCTTT. Translated, it gives CSVARTQAFF.

This chain links TRBV7-2 with TRBJ2-7; TRBD1 might be the D (6 bases). V was trimmed by 2 bases and J by 12 bases, leaving 20 bases between them. Germline lookup yields CDR1 SGHTA and CDR2 FQGNSA. CDR3 size: 14 residues. The DNA of the CDR3 is TGTGCCAGCAGCTTAAACACCTTACAGGGTATAGGGTACTTC. The encoded protein is CASSLNTLQGIGYF.

This clonotype was detected a few times. The V call is TRBV20-1, the J call TRBJ2-7, with TRBD1 identical over 12 bases. V lost 4 bases to trimming and J lost 2 bases; unmatched junction nucleotides: 6. The germline CDR1 and CDR2 sequences are DFQATT and SNEGSKA (reference sequence). CDR3 length: 15 amino acids. DNA for the CDR3: TGCAGTGCTACCGGGACAGGGGGCGCACCCTACGAGCAGTACTTC. Its translation is CSATGTGGAPYEQYF.

V and J are TRBV6-2 or TRBV6-3 and TRBJ2-7, with TRBD2 as a possible D gene (6 bases). Germline V gene lookup returns CDR1 MNHEY and CDR2 SVGEGT. The CDR3 loop spans 15 amino acids. Trimming took 2 bases from V and 0 from J, leaving 11 bases between them. The CDR3 reads CASSYNSGNSYEQYF. CDR3 sequence (DNA): TGTGCCAGCAGTTACAATAGCGGCAACTCCTACGAGCAGTACTTC.

In this sample, this clonotype turned up a few times. The CDR3 reads CASSLTGRSSSYEQYF. CDR3 nucleotides: TGTGCCAGCTCACTAACGGGGCGGTCGAGCTCCTACGAGCAGTACTTC. The rearrangement links TRBV18 to TRBJ2-7; D is possibly TRBD1 or TRBD2 (5 bases each). From germline, CDR1 is KGHSH and CDR2 LQKENI. CDR3 length: 16 residues. With 4 bases removed from V and 0 bases from J, the gap between germline ends came to 16 bases.

In this sample, this clonotype turned up many times. The chain combines TRBV6-5 with TRBJ2-7; either TRBD1 or TRBD2 may supply D (6 bases each). Germline V gene sequence: CDR1 MNHEY, CDR2 SVGAGI. This CDR3 contains 13 residues. Trimming left V 3 bases short and J 6 bases short, with 12 bases between. The CDR3 sequence: CASSYTGGSEQYF. For the CDR3, the DNA is TGTGCCAGCAGTTATACCGGGGGCTCCGAGCAGTACTTC.